This is a list of T cell receptor beta chains from one sample in a study of blood T cell repertoires in COVID-19. Profiling relied on immunoSEQ multiplex PCR, and the TCRdb table lists in-frame clones only, not all of them. The table has 150,000 or so clones, about 86% seen once. Specimen: peripheral blood. These receptors all come from a woman aged 60-75 years with acute or convalescent COVID-19. The CDR3 runs from the conserved cysteine through the conserved F or W. The D gene is left open where the match is weak. Not every row has a clone size; where given, it reads once, few, many or a size class.

>NA|TRBJ1-4|NA|TRBV6-5
TGTGCCAGCAAAACGACACAGATTAATGAAAAACTGTTTTTT
CASKTTQINEKLFF
>once|TRBJ1-1|NA|TRBV6-5
TGTGCCAGCTTAGACAGGAACACTGAAGCTTTCTTT
CASLDRNTEAFF
>few|TRBJ2-2|TRBD2|TRBV3-1/TRBV3-2
TGTGCCAGCAGCCCCACTAGCGGGGGAAACGGGGAGCTGTTTTTT
CASSPTSGGNGELFF
>NA|TRBJ2-2|NA|TRBV7-7
TGTGCCAGCAGCCCCGGGATGGGGTACACCGGGGAGCTGTTTTTT
CASSPGMGYTGELFF
>once|TRBJ1-1|NA|TRBV11-1
TGTGCCAGCAGCTTAGCGGGCCAAACTGAAGCTTTCTTT
CASSLAGQTEAFF
>NA|TRBJ2-3|TRBD2|TRBV6-4
TGTGCCAGCAGCCCTCTCGGGACTAGCGGGGGCAGCACAGATACGCAGTATTTT
CASSPLGTSGGSTDTQYF
>NA|TRBJ2-6|NA|TRBV11-2
TGTGCCAGCAGCCCCACTGGAGTCTCTGGGGCCAACGTCCTGACTTTC
CASSPTGVSGANVLTF
>NA|TRBJ2-4|TRBD1|TRBV2
TGTGCCAGCAGTTCGACAGGGGGCTGGGACATTCAGTACTTC
CASSSTGGWDIQYF
>few|TRBJ1-2|TRBD1|TRBV7-2
TGTGCCAGCAGCTTGGATCCGGGACAGGGGAGGTGGGGCTACACCTTC
CASSLDPGQGRWGYTF
>NA|TRBJ1-3|NA|TRBV7-8
TGTGCCAGCAGCCCCCAGGAGAGGGCTGGAAACACCATATATTTT
CASSPQERAGNTIYF
>NA|TRBJ1-1|TRBD1|TRBV29-1
TGCAGCTCAGGGGGCCCGAGGTCGGGGAACACTGAAGCTTTCTTT
CSSGGPRSGNTEAFF
>NA|TRBJ1-2|TRBD1|TRBV3-1/TRBV3-2
TGTGCCAGCAGCCGGGCAGGGGACAGGGGGGACTATGGCTACACCTTC
CASSRAGDRGDYGYTF
>NA|TRBJ1-2|TRBD1|TRBV18
TGTGCCAGCTCACCAATGACAGGGGTCCTCTATGGCTACACCTTC
CASSPMTGVLYGYTF
>NA|TRBJ2-7|NA|TRBV9
TGTGCCAGCAGCGTAGAGCAAACCCCTACCTACGAGCAGTACTTC
CASSVEQTPTYEQYF
>once|TRBJ2-4|NA|TRBV27
TGTGCCAGCCGTGACAGAGACGGGTACATTCAGTACTTC
CASRDRDGYIQYF
>few|TRBJ2-1|TRBD1|TRBV7-3
TGTGCCAGCAGCCGACAGGGAAGGGATGAGCAGTTCTTC
CASSRQGRDEQFF
>NA|TRBJ2-7|NA|TRBV18
TGTGCCAGCTCACCGACAGGCAACTCCTACGAGCAGTACTTC
CASSPTGNSYEQYF
>NA|TRBJ1-1|NA|TRBV5-1
TGCGCCAGCAGCTTGTGGCAGGGTCAGAACACTGAAGCTTTCTTT
CASSLWQGQNTEAFF
>NA|TRBJ2-2|NA|TRBV27
TGTGCCAGCAGTTTAAAGGACACTCTGAACACCGGGGAGCTGTTTTTT
CASSLKDTLNTGELFF
>NA|TRBJ1-2|TRBD1|TRBV5-1
TGCGCCAGCAGCTTGTACAGGGGGCACTATGGCTACACCTTC
CASSLYRGHYGYTF
>NA|TRBJ1-5|TRBD1|TRBV10-2
TGCGCCAGCAGGGACAGGACAGATCAGCCCCAGCATTTT
CASRDRTDQPQHF
>NA|TRBJ1-4|TRBD1|TRBV7-6
TGTGCCAGCAGCCCCGGGACAGGGTCATATGAAAAACTGTTTTTT
CASSPGTGSYEKLFF
>once|TRBJ2-1|NA|TRBV7-9
TGTGCCAGCAGCCACGACTTGTCCCCGTTCTTC
CASSHDLSPFF
>NA|TRBJ2-5|NA|TRBV28
TGTGCCAGCAGTCCATACAGGGGAAGCGGGGAGACCCAGTACTTC
CASSPYRGSGETQYF
>NA|TRBJ1-2|TRBD1|TRBV2
TGTGCCAGCAGAGACAGGGGAGCCTATGGCTACACCTTC
CASRDRGAYGYTF
>NA|TRBJ1-6|NA|TRBV29-1
TGCAGCGTGAGACAGGTCGCCAATTCACCCCTCCACTTT
CSVRQVANSPLHF
>few|TRBJ1-2|TRBD1|TRBV3-1/TRBV3-2
TGTGCCAGCAGCGCCCCTGGGCAGGGGGGCTATGGCTACACCTTC
CASSAPGQGGYGYTF
>once|TRBJ2-7|NA|TRBV10-2
TGCGCCAGCAGTGAGTATCTCCAGGGGTATGGTTACGAGCAGTACTTC
CASSEYLQGYGYEQYF
>NA|TRBJ2-5|NA|TRBV23-1
TGCGCCAGCAGTCTTCGGACATGCGACAAGACCCAGTACTTC
CASSLRTCDKTQYF
>NA|TRBJ2-7|TRBD2|TRBV10-1
TGCGCCAGCAGTGAGCGGCGGGGGGGCTACGAGCAGTACTTC
CASSERRGGYEQYF
>medium-sized|TRBJ2-1|TRBD1|TRBV7-6
TGTGCCAGCAGCTTAGTTGAGGGGGCTGGGGGCTCCAATGAGCAGTTCTTC
CASSLVEGAGGSNEQFF
>NA|TRBJ2-7|TRBD1|TRBV30
TGTGCCTGGATCTTGGACAGGGGTCGGCACTTC
CAWILDRGRHF
>few|TRBJ2-3|TRBD2|TRBV5-4
TGTGCCAGCAGCTTAAGACTAGCGGGTAGCACAGATACGCAGTATTTT
CASSLRLAGSTDTQYF
>medium-sized|TRBJ1-2|NA|TRBV2
TGTGCCAGCAGTGAAGCGCCGGCGGGCCCCCTCTATGGCTACACCTTC
CASSEAPAGPLYGYTF
>NA|TRBJ2-1|TRBD1|TRBV5-1
TGCGCCAGCAGCCCGGGACAGGGCCCCTACAATGAGCAGTTCTTC
CASSPGQGPYNEQFF
>NA|TRBJ2-6|TRBD1|TRBV19
TGTGCCAGTAGTGGGCGGACAGGAACTCACGGGGCCAACGTCCTGACTTTC
CASSGRTGTHGANVLTF
>once|TRBJ2-2|NA|TRBV11-2
TGTGCCAGCACCCCTCAGGTTACGAACACCGGGGAGCTGTTTTTT
CASTPQVTNTGELFF
>NA|TRBJ1-5|TRBD1|TRBV2
TGTGCCAGCAGTGTCAGGACAGGGAGCAATCAGCCCCAGCATTTT
CASSVRTGSNQPQHF
>NA|TRBJ1-5|TRBD1|TRBV19
TGTGCCAGTTCGGACAGGGCCCCCAGTCAGCCCCAGCATTTT
CASSDRAPSQPQHF
>NA|TRBJ1-2|TRBD1|TRBV30
TGTGCCTGGAGTCTTAGGGGGCGTAATAGCTATGGCTACACCTTC
CAWSLRGRNSYGYTF
>NA|TRBJ1-1|TRBD1|TRBV5-1
TGCGCCAGCAGCTTGGGGGACAGGGGAACTGAAGCTTTCTTT
CASSLGDRGTEAFF
>NA|TRBJ1-4|NA|TRBV18
TGTGCCAGCTCGGGACTGTCAACTAATGAAAAACTGTTTTTT
CASSGLSTNEKLFF
>NA|TRBJ1-5|NA|TRBV2
TGTGCCAGCACAGGGGATGCCAATCAGCCCCAGCATTTT
CASTGDANQPQHF
>once|TRBJ1-2|NA|TRBV7-6
TGTGCCAGCAGCTTAGGCGGCAGGGCGGGCTACACCTTC
CASSLGGRAGYTF
>NA|TRBJ1-2|TRBD1|TRBV30
TGTGCCTGGAGTGTACAGCAGGGGGCGGGAGGCTACACCTTC
CAWSVQQGAGGYTF
>NA|TRBJ2-1|TRBD2|TRBV9
TGTGCCAGCAGCGTAGTACCTAGCGGGGGCCTGGGCAATGAGCAGTTCTTC
CASSVVPSGGLGNEQFF
>NA|TRBJ2-5|NA|TRBV7-2
TGTGCCAGCAGCTTTTCAGGGGTCGAGACCCAGTACTTC
CASSFSGVETQYF
>NA|TRBJ2-7|NA|TRBV6-5
TGTGCCAGCAGGGGGGGTACAGGAAGTACCTACGAGCAGTACTTC
CASRGGTGSTYEQYF
>NA|TRBJ1-1|NA|TRBV2
TGTGCCAGCAGTTCCGACGGGAGAGAAGCTTTCTTT
CASSSDGREAFF
>few|TRBJ1-2|TRBD1|TRBV15
TGTGCCACCAGCATAGACAGGGGTTGGTGGGGCTACACCTTC
CATSIDRGWWGYTF